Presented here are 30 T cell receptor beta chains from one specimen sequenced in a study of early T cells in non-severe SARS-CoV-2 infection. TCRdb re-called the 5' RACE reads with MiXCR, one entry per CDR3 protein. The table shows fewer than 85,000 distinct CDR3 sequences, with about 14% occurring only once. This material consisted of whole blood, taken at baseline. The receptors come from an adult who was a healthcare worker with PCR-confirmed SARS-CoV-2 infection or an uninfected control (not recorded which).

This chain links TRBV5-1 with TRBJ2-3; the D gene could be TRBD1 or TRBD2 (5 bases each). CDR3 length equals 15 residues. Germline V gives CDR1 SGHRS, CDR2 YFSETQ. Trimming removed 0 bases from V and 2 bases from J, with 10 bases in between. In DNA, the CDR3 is TGCGCCAGCAGCTTGGATCGGGGCTCCACAGATACGCAGTATTTT. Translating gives CASSLDRGSTDTQYF.

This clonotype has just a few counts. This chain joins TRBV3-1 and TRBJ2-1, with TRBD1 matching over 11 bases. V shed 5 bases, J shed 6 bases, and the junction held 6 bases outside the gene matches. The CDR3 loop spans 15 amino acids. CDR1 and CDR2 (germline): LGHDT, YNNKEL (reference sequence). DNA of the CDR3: TGTGCCAGCAGCTTTCCCGGGACAGGGGGCAATGAGCAGTTCTTC. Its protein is CASSFPGTGGNEQFF.

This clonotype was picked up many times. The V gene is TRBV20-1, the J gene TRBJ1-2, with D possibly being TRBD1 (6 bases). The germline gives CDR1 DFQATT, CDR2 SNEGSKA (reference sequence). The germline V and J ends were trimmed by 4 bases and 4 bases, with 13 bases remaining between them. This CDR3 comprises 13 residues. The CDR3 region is CSAIRGAGYGYTF. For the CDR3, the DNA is TGCAGTGCTATACGGGGGGCCGGCTATGGCTACACCTTC.

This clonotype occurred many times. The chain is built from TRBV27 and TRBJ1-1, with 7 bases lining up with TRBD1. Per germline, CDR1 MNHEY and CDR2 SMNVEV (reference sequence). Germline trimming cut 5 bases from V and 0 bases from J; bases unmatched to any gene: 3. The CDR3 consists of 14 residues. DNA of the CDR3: TGTGCCAGCAGTACACAGGGGATGAACACTGAAGCTTTCTTT. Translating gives CASSTQGMNTEAFF.

CDR3 protein: CASGAGADYEQYF. CDR3 coding DNA: TGTGCCAGTGGGGCCGGGGCAGATTACGAGCAGTACTTC. The V call is TRBV19, the J call TRBJ2-7; D is possibly TRBD1 or TRBD2 (5 bases each). V was clipped by 8 bases and J by 4 bases, with 15 bases between them. This CDR3 is built from 13 residues. In germline, CDR1 is LNHDA, CDR2 SQIVND (reference sequence).

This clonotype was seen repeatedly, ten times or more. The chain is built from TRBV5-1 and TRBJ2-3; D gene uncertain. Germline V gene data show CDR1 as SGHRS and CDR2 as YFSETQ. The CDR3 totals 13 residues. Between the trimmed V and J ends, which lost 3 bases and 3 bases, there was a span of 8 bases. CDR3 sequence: CASSSDITDTQYF. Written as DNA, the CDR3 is TGCGCCAGCAGCTCAGACATAACAGATACGCAGTATTTT.

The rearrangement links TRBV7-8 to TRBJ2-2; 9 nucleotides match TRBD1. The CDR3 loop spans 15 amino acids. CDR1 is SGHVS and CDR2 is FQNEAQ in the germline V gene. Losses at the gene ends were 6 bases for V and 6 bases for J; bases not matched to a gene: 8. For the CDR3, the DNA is TGTGCCAGCAGGTTCAGGGACAGGGACTCCGGGGAGCTGTTTTTT. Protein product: CASRFRDRDSGELFF.

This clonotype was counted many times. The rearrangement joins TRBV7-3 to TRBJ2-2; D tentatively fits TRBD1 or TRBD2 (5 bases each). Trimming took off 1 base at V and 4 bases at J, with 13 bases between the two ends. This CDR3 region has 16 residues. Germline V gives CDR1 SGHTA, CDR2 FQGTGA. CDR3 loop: CASSLSRAGGTGELFF. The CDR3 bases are TGTGCCAGCAGCTTAAGTCGCGCTGGGGGCACCGGGGAGCTGTTTTTT.

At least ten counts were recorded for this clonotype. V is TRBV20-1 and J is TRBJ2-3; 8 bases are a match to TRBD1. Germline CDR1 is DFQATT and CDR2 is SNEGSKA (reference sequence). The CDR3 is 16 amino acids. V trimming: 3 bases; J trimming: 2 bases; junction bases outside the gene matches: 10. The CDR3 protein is CSASTGTGILTDTQYF. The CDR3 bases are TGCAGTGCTAGTACCGGGACAGGAATTCTCACAGATACGCAGTATTTT.

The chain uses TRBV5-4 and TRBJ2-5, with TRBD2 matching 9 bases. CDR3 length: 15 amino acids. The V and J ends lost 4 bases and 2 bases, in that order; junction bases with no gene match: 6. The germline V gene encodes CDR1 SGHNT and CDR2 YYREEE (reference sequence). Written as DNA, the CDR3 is TGTGCCAGCAGCCCCGATGGACTAGCGCAAGAGACCCAGTACTTC. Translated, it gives CASSPDGLAQETQYF.

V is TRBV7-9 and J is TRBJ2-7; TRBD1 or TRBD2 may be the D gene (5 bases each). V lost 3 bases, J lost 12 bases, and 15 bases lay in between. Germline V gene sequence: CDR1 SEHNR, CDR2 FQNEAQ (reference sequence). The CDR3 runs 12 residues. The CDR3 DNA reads TGTGCCAGCAGCTTGGACGGGACCCCCCGGTACTTC. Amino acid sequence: CASSLDGTPRYF.

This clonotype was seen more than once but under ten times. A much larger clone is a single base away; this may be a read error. The CDR3 reads CVSSLVRGTEAFF. DNA for the CDR3: TGTGTCAGCAGCTTAGTCCGCGGCACTGAAGCTTTCTTT. The chain has TRBV7-8 and TRBJ1-1; the D is unclear. Germline CDR1 is SGHVS and CDR2 is FQNEAQ. The CDR3 runs to 13 residues.

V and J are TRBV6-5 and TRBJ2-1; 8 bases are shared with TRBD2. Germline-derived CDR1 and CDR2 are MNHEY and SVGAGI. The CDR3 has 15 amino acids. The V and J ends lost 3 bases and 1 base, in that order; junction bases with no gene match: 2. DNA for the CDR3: TGTGCCAGCAGTTATGCGGGGGGATCCTACAATGAGCAGTTCTTC. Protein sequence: CASSYAGGSYNEQFF.

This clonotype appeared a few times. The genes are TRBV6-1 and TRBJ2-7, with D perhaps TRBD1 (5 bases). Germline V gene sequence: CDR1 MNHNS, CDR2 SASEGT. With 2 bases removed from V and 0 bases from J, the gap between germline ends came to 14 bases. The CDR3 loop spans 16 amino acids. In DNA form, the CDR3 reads TGTGCCAGCAGTGAAAGATACAGGTTGAGCTCCTACGAGCAGTACTTC. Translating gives CASSERYRLSSYEQYF.

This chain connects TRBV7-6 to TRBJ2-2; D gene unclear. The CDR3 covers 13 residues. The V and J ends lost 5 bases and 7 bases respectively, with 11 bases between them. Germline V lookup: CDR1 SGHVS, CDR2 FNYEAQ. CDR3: CASSQEAVGELFF. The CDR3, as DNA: TGTGCCAGCAGCCAGGAAGCTGTCGGGGAGCTGTTTTTT. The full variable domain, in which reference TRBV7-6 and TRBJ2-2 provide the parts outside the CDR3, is GAGVSQSPRYKVTKRGQDVALRCDPISGHVSLYWYRQALGQGPEFLTYFNYEAQQDKSGLPNDRFSAERPEGSISTLTIQRTEQRDSAMYRCASSQEAVGELFFGEGSRLTVL.

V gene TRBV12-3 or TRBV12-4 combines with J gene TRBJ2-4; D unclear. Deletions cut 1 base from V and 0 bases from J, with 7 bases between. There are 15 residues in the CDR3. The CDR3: CASSLGGLAKNIQYF. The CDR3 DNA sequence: TGTGCCAGCAGTTTAGGAGGTCTAGCCAAAAACATTCAGTACTTC.

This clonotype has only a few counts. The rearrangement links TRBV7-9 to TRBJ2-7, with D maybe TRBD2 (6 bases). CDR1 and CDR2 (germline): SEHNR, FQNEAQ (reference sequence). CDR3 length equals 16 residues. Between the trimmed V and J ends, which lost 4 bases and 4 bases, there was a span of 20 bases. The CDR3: CASSSKKGASGYEQYF. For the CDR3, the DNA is TGTGCCAGCAGCTCGAAGAAAGGAGCCAGCGGGTACGAGCAGTACTTC.

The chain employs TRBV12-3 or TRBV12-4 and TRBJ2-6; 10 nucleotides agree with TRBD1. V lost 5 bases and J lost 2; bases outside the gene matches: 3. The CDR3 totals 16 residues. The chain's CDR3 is CASSRDRGTGANVLTF. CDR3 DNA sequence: TGTGCCAGCAGTCGGGACAGGGGAACTGGGGCCAACGTCCTGACTTTC.

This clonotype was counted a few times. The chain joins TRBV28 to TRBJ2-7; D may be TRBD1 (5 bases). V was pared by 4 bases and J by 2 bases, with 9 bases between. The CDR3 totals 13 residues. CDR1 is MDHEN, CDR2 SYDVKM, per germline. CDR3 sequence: CASSSETAYEQYF. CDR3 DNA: TGTGCCAGCAGTTCGGAGACAGCCTACGAGCAGTACTTC.

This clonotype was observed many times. The CDR3 DNA reads as TGTGCCAGCAGTACGGGAGGCTACTCCGGGACCCAGTACTTC. Residues: CASSTGGYSGTQYF. The chain employs TRBV5-4 and TRBJ2-5; 7 bases line up with TRBD2. Trimming removed 5 bases from V and 7 bases from J; junction bases left unmatched: 11. Germline V gene lookup returns CDR1 SGHNT and CDR2 YYREEE (reference sequence). This CDR3 is built from 14 residues.

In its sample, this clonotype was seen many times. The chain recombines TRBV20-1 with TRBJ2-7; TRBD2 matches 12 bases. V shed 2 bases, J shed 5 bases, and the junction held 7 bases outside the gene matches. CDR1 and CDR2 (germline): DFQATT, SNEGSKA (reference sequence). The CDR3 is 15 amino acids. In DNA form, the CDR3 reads TGCAGTGCTAGAAAGACTAGCGGGAGAACCCACGAGCAGTACTTC. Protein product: CSARKTSGRTHEQYF.

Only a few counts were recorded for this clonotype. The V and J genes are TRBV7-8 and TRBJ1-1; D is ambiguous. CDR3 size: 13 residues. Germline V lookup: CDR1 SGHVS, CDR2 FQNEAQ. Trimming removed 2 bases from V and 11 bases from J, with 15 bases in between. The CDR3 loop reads CASSLFGSGWAFF. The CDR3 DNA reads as TGTGCCAGCAGCTTATTTGGGAGTGGATGGGCTTTCTTT. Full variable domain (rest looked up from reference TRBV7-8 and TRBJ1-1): GAGVSQSPRYKVAKRGQDVALRCDPISGHVSLFWYQQALGQGPEFLTYFQNEAQLDKSGLPSDRFFAERPEGSVSTLKIQRTQQEDSAVYLCASSLFGSGWAFFGQGTRLTVV.

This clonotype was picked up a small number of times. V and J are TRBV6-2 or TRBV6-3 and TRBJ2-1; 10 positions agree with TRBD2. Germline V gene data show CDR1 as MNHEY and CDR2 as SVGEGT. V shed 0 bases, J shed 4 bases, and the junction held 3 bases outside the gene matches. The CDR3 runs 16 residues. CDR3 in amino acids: CASSYSEAGGYNEQFF. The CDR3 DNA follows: TGTGCCAGCAGTTACTCGGAAGCGGGAGGGTACAATGAGCAGTTCTTC.

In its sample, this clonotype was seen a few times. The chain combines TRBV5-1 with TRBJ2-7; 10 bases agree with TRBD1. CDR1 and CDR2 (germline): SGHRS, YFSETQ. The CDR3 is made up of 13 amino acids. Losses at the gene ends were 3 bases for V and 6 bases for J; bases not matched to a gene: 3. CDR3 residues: CASSWGTGAEQYF. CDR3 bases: TGCGCCAGCAGCTGGGGGACAGGGGCCGAGCAGTACTTC. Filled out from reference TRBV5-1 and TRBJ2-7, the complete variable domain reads KAGVTQTPRYLIKTRGQQVTLSCSPISGHRSVSWYQQTPGQGLQFLFEYFSETQRNKGNFPGRFSGRQFSNSRSEMNVSTLELGDSALYLCASSWGTGAEQYFGPGTRLTVT.

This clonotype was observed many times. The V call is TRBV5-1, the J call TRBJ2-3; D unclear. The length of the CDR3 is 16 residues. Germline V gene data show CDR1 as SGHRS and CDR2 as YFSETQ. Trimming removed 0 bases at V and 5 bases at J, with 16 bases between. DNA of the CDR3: TGCGCCAGCAGCTTGGGGGTAGGACCTTCTGGAGATACGCAGTATTTT. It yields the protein CASSLGVGPSGDTQYF. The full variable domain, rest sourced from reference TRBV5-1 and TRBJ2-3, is KAGVTQTPRYLIKTRGQQVTLSCSPISGHRSVSWYQQTPGQGLQFLFEYFSETQRNKGNFPGRFSGRQFSNSRSEMNVSTLELGDSALYLCASSLGVGPSGDTQYFGPGTRLTVL.

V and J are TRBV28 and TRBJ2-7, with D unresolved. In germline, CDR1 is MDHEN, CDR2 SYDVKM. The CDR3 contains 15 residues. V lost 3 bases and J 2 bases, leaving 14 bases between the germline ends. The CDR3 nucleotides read TGTGCCAGCAGTTTCGCCCAGCGCTACCCCTACGAGCAGTACTTC. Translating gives CASSFAQRYPYEQYF.

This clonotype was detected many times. The DNA for the CDR3 is TGTGCCAGCAGTGAAGGTCACGGGAGCTCCTACGAGCAGTACTTC. It encodes CASSEGHGSSYEQYF. The rearrangement uses TRBV6-1 and TRBJ2-7; TRBD2 might be the D (6 bases). CDR3 length equals 15 residues. The V end lost 1 base, the J end lost 0 bases, and 10 bases lay between the germline ends. From germline, CDR1 is MNHNS and CDR2 SASEGT.

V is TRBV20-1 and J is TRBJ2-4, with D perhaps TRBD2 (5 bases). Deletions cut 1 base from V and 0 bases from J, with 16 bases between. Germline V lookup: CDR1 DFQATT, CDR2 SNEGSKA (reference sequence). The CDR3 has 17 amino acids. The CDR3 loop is CSARGGSDPLAKNIQYF. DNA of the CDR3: TGCAGTGCTAGAGGGGGTAGCGATCCCCTAGCCAAAAACATTCAGTACTTC.

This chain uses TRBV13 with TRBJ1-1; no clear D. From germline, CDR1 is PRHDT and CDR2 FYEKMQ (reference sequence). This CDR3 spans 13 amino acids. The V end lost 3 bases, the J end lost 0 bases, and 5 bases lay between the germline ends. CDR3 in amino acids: CASSFLLNTEAFF. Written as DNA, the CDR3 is TGTGCCAGCAGCTTTCTCTTGAACACTGAAGCTTTCTTT.

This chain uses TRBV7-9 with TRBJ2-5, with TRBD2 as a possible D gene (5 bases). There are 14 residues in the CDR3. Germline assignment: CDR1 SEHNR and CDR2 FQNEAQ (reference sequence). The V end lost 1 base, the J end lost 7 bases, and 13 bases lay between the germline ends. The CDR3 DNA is TGTGCCAGCAGCTTAGTTGGTAGCGAGGGGACCCAGTACTTC. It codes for CASSLVGSEGTQYF.